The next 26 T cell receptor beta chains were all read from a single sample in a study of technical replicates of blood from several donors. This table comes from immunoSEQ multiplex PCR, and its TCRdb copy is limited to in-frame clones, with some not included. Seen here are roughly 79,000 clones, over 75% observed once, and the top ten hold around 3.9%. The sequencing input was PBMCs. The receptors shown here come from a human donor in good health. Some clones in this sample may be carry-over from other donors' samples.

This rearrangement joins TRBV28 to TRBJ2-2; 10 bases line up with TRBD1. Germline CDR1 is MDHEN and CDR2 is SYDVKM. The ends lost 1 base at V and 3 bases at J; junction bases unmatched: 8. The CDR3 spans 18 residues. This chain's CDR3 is CASSLFPDRGRDTGELFF. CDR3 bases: TGTGCCAGCAGTTTATTTCCCGACAGGGGGCGAGACACCGGGGAGCTGTTTTTT.

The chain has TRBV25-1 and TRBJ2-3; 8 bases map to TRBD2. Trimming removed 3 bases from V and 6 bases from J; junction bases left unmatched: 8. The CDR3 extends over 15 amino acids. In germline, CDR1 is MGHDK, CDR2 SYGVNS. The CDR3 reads CASSDVAGGADTQYF. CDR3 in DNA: TGTGCCAGCAGTGACGTTGCGGGAGGAGCGGATACGCAGTATTTT.

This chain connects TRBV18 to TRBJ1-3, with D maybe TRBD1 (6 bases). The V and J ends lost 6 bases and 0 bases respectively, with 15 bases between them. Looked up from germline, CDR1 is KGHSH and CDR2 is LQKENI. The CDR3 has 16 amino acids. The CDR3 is CASSVPGVFSGNTIYF. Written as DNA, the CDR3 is TGTGCCAGCTCTGTTCCAGGGGTGTTCTCTGGAAACACCATATATTTT.

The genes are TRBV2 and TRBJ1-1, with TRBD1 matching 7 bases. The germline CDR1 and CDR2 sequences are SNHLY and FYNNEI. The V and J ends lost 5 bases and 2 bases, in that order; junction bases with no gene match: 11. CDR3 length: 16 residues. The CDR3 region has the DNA TGTGCCAGCAGTCGAACCGGGACAGCACCAAACACTGAAGCTTTCTTT. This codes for CASSRTGTAPNTEAFF. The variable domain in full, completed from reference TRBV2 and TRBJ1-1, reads EPEVTQTPSHQVTQMGQEVILRCVPISNHLYFYWYRQILGQKVEFLVSFYNNEISEKSEIFDDQFSVERPDGSNFTLKIRSTKLEDSAMYFCASSRTGTAPNTEAFFGQGTRLTVV.

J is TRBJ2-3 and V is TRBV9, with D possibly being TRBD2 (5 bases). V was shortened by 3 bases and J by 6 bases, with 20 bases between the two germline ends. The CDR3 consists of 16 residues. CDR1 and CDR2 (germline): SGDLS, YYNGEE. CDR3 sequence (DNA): TGTGCCAGCAGCGAGCGGCCGGGCGCCGGATACGATACGCAGTATTTT. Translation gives CASSERPGAGYDTQYF. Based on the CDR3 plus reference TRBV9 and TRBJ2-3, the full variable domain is DSGVTQTPKHLITATGQRVTLRCSPRSGDLSVYWYQQSLDQGLQFLIQYYNGEERAKGNILERFSAQQFPDLHSELNLSSLELGDSALYFCASSERPGAGYDTQYFGPGTRLTVL.

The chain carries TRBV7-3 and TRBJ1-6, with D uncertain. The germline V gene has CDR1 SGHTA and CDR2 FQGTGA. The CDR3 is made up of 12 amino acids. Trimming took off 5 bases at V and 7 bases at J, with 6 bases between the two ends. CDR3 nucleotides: TGTGCCAGCAGCACTCGGAATTCACCCCTCCACTTT. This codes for CASSTRNSPLHF.

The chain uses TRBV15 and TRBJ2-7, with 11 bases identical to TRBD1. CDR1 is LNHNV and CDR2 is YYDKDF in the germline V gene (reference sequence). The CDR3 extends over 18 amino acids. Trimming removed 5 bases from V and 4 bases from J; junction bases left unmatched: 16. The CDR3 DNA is TGTGCCACCAGCCCAAGTGCCCCGGGACAGGGGGATTTTTACGAGCAGTACTTC. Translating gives CATSPSAPGQGDFYEQYF.

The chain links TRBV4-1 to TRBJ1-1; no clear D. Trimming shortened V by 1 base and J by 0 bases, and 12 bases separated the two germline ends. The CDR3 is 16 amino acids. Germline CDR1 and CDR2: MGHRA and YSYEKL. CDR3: CASSQGPGGLNTEAFF. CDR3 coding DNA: TGCGCCAGCAGCCAAGGGCCGGGAGGGCTGAACACTGAAGCTTTCTTT.

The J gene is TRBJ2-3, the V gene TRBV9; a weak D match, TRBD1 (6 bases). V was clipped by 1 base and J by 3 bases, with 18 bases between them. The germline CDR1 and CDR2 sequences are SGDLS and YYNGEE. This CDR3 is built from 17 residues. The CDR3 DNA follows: TGTGCCAGCAGCGTAACATCAACCAGGGGAACGACAGATACGCAGTATTTT. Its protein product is CASSVTSTRGTTDTQYF.

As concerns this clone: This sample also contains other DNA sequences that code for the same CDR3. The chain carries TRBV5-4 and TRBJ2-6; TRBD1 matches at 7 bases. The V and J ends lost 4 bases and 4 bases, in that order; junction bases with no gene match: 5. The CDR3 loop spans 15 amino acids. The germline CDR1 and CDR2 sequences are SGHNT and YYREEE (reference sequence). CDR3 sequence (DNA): TGTGCCAGCAGCCTACAGGGGTCCGGGGCCAACGTCCTGACTTTC. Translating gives CASSLQGSGANVLTF.

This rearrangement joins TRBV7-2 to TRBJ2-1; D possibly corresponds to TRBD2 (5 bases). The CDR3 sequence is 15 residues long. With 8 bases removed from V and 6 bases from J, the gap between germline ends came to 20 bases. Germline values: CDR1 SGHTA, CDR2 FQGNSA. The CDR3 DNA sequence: TGTGCCAGCGACGTTGGGTTGGGGAGTGGCAATGAGCAGTTCTTC. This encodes CASDVGLGSGNEQFF.

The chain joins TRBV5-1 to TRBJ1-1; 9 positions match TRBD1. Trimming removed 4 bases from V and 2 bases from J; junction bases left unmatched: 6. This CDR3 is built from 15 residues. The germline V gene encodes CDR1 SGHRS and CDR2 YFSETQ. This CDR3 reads CASSPGTGINTEAFF. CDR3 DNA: TGCGCCAGCAGCCCCGGGACAGGGATCAACACTGAAGCTTTCTTT.

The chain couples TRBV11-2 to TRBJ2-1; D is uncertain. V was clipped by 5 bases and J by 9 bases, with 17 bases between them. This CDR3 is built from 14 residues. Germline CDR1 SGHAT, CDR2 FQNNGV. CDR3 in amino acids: CASSPSATPGEQFF. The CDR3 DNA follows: TGTGCCAGCAGCCCTTCCGCGACCCCGGGTGAGCAGTTCTTC.

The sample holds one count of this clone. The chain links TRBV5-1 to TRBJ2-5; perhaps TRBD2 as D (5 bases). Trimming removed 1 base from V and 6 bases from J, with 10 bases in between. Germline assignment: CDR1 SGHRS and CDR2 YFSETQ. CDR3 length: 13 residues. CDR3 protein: CASSLREHQTQYF. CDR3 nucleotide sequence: TGCGCCAGCAGCTTGCGGGAACACCAGACCCAGTACTTC.

CDR3 sequence: CASSFRQGTDTQYF. CDR3 DNA sequence: TGTGCCAGCAGCTTCCGGCAGGGCACAGATACGCAGTATTTT. The chain has TRBV7-9 and TRBJ2-3, with D unclear. Deletions cut 3 bases from V and 1 base from J, with 8 bases between. This CDR3 spans 14 amino acids. CDR1 is SEHNR, CDR2 FQNEAQ, per germline (reference sequence).

The CDR3 DNA follows: TGCGCCACCTCTACAGGGGCTTATGGAAACACCATATATTTT. Its protein is CATSTGAYGNTIYF. The V and J genes are TRBV10-2 and TRBJ1-3; 7 bases are a match to TRBD1. The V gene's germline CDR1 is WSHSY and CDR2 SAAADI. The ends lost 10 bases at V and 3 bases at J; junction bases unmatched: 9. The CDR3 sequence is 14 residues long.

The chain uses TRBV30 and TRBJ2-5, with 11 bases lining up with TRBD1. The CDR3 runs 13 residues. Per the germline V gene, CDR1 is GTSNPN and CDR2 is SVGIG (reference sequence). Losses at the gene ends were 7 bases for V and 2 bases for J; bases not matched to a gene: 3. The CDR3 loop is CASDRGPQETQYF. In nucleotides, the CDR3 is TGTGCCTCGGACAGGGGGCCACAAGAGACCCAGTACTTC. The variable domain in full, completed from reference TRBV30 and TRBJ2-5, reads SQTIHQWPATLVQPVGSPLSLECTVEGTSNPNLYWYRQAAGRGLQLLFYSVGIGQISSEVPQNLSASRPQDRQFILSSKKLLLSDSGFYLCASDRGPQETQYFGPGTRLLVL.

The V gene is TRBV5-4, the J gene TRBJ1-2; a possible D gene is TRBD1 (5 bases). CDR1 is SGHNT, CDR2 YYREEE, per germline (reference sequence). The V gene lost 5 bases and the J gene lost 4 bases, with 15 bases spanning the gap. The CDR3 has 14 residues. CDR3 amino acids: CASRRSLTAYGYTF. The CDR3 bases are TGTGCCAGCAGACGTTCGTTGACAGCCTATGGCTACACCTTC.

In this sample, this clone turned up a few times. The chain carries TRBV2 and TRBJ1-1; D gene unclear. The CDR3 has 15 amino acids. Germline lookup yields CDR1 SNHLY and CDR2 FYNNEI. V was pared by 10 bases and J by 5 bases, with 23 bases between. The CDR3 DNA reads TGTGCCACCGCGGGAGGGCGCAATCTGCGGACTGAAGCTTTCTTT. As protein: CATAGGRNLRTEAFF.

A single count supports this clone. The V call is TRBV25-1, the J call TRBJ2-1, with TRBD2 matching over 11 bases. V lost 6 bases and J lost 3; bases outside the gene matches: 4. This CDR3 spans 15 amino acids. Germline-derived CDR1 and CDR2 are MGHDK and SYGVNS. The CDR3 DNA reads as TGTGCCAGCAGCCCGACTAGCGGGAACTACAATGAGCAGTTCTTC. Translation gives CASSPTSGNYNEQFF.

The CDR3, as DNA: TGTGCCGGGGTACAGGGGTCTGGGGCCAACGTCCTGACTTTC. Translation gives CAGVQGSGANVLTF. The chain recombines TRBV7-9 with TRBJ2-6, with 7 positions matching TRBD1. Unmatched junction bases numbered 5, after V lost 11 bases and J lost 1 base. The CDR3 is 14 amino acids. The germline gives CDR1 SEHNR, CDR2 FQNEAQ (reference sequence).

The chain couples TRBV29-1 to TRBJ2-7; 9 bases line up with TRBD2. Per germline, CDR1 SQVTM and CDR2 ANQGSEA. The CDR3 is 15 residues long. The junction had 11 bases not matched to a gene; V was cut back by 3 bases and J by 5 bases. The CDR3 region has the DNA TGCAGCGTTGAGTTGGCGGGAGGGCCTGTCGACGAGCAGTACTTC. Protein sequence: CSVELAGGPVDEQYF.

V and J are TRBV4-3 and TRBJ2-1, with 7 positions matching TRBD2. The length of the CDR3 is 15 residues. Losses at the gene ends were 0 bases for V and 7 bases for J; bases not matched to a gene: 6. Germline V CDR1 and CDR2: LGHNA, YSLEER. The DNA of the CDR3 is TGCGCCAGCAGCCAAGATCCCTGGACTAGAAATGAGCAGTTCTTC. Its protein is CASSQDPWTRNEQFF.

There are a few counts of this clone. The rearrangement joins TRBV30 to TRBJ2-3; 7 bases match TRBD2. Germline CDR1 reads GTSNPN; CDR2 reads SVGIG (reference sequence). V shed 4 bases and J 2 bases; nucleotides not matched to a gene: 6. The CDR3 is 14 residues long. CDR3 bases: TGTGCCTGGAATCGAGCGGGGCTCACAGATACGCAGTATTTT. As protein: CAWNRAGLTDTQYF. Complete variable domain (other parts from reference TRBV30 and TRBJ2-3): SQTIHQWPATLVQPVGSPLSLECTVEGTSNPNLYWYRQAAGRGLQLLFYSVGIGQISSEVPQNLSASRPQDRQFILSSKKLLLSDSGFYLCAWNRAGLTDTQYFGPGTRLTVL.

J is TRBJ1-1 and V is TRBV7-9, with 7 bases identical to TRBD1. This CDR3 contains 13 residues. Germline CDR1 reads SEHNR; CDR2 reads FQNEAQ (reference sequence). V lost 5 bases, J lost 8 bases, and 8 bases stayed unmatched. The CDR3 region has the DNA TGTGCCAGCAGCGCCAGAGGGACAGCCGAAGCTTTCTTT. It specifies CASSARGTAEAFF.

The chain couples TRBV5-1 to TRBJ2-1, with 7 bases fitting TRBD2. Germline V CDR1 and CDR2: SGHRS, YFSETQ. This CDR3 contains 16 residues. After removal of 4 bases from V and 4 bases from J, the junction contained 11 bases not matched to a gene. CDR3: CASSPREAGTYNEQFF. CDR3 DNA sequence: TGCGCCAGCAGCCCCCGGGAAGCGGGGACTTACAATGAGCAGTTCTTC.